This TCR beta chain was sequenced during a study of CD8 T cells in ankylosing spondylitis. Study-level findings and limits: Matched ankylosing spondylitis synovial fluid reportedly showed significant enrichment of disease-linked clones. It appeared that ankylosing spondylitis blood was characterized by a TCR beta motif of several highly homologous variants. Disease-linked clones proved CD8+ and comparatively uncommon in peripheral blood.

Germline CDR1 and CDR2: DFQATT and SNEGSKA (reference sequence). The CDR3 has 15 amino acids. V dropped 1 base and J dropped 6; count of bases not matched to a gene: 8. Quantitative 5'-RACE with molecular barcodes was used to make the TCR beta libraries. One entry per CDR3 protein results from TCRdb running MiXCR on the 5' RACE reads. This table holds 670,000 or so distinct CDR3 sequences, around 17% found once. Points on this clonotype: The antigen is not known.

This chain connects TRBV20-1 to TRBJ1-5, with TRBD1 identical over 8 bases. The sample comprised blood, either unsorted or a sorted T cell fraction (not recorded which). This receptor was obtained from a male donor with ankylosing spondylitis. CDR3 residues: CSARGVQGVGQPQHF. CDR3 coding DNA: TGCAGTGCTAGAGGGGTACAGGGGGTGGGTCAGCCCCAGCATTTT.